This T cell receptor beta chain was identified during a study of CD8+ T cells in alopecia areata. Study overall: Once tofacitinib had been taken for 6 to 18 months, 6 months off drug followed.

Study results and caveats: Greater clonality was observed in lesional scalp samples, especially alopecia totalis/universalis, versus normal scalp. Resident alphabeta T cells of normal skin are also sequenced in scalp samples.

Described treatment: oral pan-JAK inhibitor, 5-10 mg twice daily. PBMCs served as the source from which CD4+ and CD8+ T cells were sorted. V was cut by 6 bases and J by 1 base, with 15 bases left in between. CDR3 length: 15 residues. Germline-derived CDR1 and CDR2 are ENHRY and SYGVKD. This clone was counted only a few times. What it recognizes is unknown. Investigators isolated RNA and reverse transcribed it into cDNA to act as the sequencing template. Sequencing used immunoSEQ multiplex PCR; TCRdb keeps in-frame clones, though not all of them. The sample comprises about 210,000 clones, approximately 72% of which are singletons, and 1% to 1.5% rests with the top ten.

This sequence joins TRBV10-3 and TRBJ1-1; D might be TRBD1 (6 bases). This TCR came from a human donor with alopecia areata. The specimen comprised CD4+ T cells sorted from blood, sampled between weeks 43 and 45, from a patient treated with tofacitinib. CDR3 region: CAIRETGRGNTEAFF. CDR3 nucleotides: TGTGCCATCAGGGAAACAGGGAGAGGGAACACTGAAGCTTTCTTT.